Following are 3 T cell receptor beta chains from one sample sequenced in a study of identical twins. TCRdb passed the 5' RACE reads through MiXCR, listing each CDR3 protein once. The data show fewer than 550,000 distinct CDR3 sequences, roughly 15% seen once. The same specimen was also included in a second study, on yellow fever vaccine responses in identical twins.

Sequencing was done on a sample of CD4+ T cells sorted from blood. All receptors derive from a woman aged 18-29 years in good health.

The chain links TRBV12-3 or TRBV12-4 to TRBJ2-6; TRBD1 matches 8 bases. The trim removed 3 bases at V and 0 bases at J, leaving 4 bases unmatched. The CDR3 has 17 residues. DNA for the CDR3: TGTGCCAGCAGTTTCTGGGACAGGAACTCTGGGGCCAACGTCCTGACTTTC. As protein: CASSFWDRNSGANVLTF.

This clonotype appeared many times. CDR3 nucleotide sequence: TGCGCCAGCAGCTTGAGCAGAGGGCTCGAGCAGTACTTC. Translated, it gives CASSLSRGLEQYF. The chain couples TRBV5-1 to TRBJ2-7; D is perhaps TRBD2 (5 bases). The CDR3 is 13 residues long. The ends were cut back, 1 base at V and 6 bases at J, with 11 bases in the middle. Per the germline V gene, CDR1 is SGHRS and CDR2 is YFSETQ.

This clonotype was found a few times. In DNA form, the CDR3 reads TGTGCCAGCAGGGGACGACCGCCTAGCACAGATACGCAGTATTTT. Amino acid sequence: CASRGRPPSTDTQYF. J is TRBJ2-3 and V is TRBV6-1, with D perhaps assigned TRBD1 or TRBD2 (5 bases each). The CDR3 extends over 15 amino acids. V shed 6 bases and J shed 0 bases, with 13 bases lying between them. Germline CDR1 reads MNHNS; CDR2 reads SASEGT.